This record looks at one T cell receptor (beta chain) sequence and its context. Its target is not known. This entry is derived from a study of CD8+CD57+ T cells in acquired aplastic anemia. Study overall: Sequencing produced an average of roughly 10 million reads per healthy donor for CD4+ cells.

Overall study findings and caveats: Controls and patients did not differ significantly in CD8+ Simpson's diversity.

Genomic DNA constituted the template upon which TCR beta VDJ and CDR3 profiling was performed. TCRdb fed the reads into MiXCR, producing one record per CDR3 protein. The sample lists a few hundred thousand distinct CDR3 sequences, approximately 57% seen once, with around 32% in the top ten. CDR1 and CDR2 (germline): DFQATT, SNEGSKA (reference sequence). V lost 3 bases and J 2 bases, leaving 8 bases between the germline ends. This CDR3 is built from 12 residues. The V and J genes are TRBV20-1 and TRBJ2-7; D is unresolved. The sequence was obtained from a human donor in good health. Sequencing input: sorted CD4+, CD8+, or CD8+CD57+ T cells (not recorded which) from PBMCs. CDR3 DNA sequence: TGCAGTGCTAGTGGCAGGACCTACGAGCAGTACTTC. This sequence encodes CSASGRTYEQYF.